Presented here are 16 T cell receptor beta chains from one specimen sequenced in a study of shared clonotypes between healthy human individuals (dated by TCRdb to about 2020). The library was generated by the immunoSEQ multiplex PCR assay. The source is immuneACCESS, and TCRdb retained only in-frame sequences with V and J called. Part of the clones is not carried over; for the studies checked, unresolved V genes explain less than half of this, and the remainder is unexplained. The sample profile shows around 200,000 clones; 66% of them were found once. Clones ranked in the top ten supply less than 11% of the sample. Sequencing input: memory CD4+ T cells sorted from blood. Reading the label with the study, this specimen's cell subset or site is: CD45RA-negative fraction. The receptor source for this set is a man aged 25 to 40 in good health.

The chain employs TRBV18 and TRBJ1-4; D is possibly TRBD1 (5 bases). CDR1 and CDR2 from the germline V gene are KGHSH and LQKENI. Trimming removed 1 base from V and 7 bases from J, with 19 bases in between. This CDR3 has 17 residues. CDR3 bases: TGTGCCAGCTCACCACTGCCCCCGGGGCCAGGTAGTGAAAAACTGTTTTTT. As protein: CASSPLPPGPGSEKLFF.

The V call is TRBV7-2, the J call TRBJ2-1, with 7 nucleotides matching TRBD2. V lost 2 bases and J lost 5; bases outside the gene matches: 6. CDR3 length: 15 residues. Germline loops: CDR1 SGHTA, CDR2 FQGNSA. Here the CDR3 reads CASSLWASGHNEQFF. DNA for the CDR3: TGTGCCAGCAGCTTATGGGCTAGCGGCCACAATGAGCAGTTCTTC.

This clone was observed a single time. The chain is built from TRBV10-1 and TRBJ2-3, with 13 bases that match TRBD2. Germline values: CDR1 WNHNN, CDR2 SYGVQD (reference sequence). The CDR3 sequence is 16 residues long. J lost 4 bases, V lost 1 base, and 2 bases had no gene match. CDR3 sequence: CASSEWTSGSADTQYF. The CDR3 DNA follows: TGCGCCAGCAGTGAGTGGACTAGCGGGAGTGCAGATACGCAGTATTTT.

The chain employs TRBV27 and TRBJ2-5; the match to TRBD2 covers 14 bases. Germline CDR1 reads MNHEY; CDR2 reads SMNVEV (reference sequence). Unmatched junction bases numbered 4, after V lost 5 bases and J lost 2 bases. The CDR3 is made up of 16 amino acids. The CDR3 loop reads CASSTGLAGGQETQYF. In DNA, the CDR3 is TGTGCCAGCAGTACCGGACTAGCGGGAGGACAAGAGACCCAGTACTTC.

The V gene is TRBV11-2, the J gene TRBJ1-1; D might be TRBD1 (5 bases). Trimming took off 2 bases at V and 4 bases at J, with 8 bases between the two ends. CDR1 SGHAT and CDR2 FQNNGV come from the germline V gene. CDR3 length: 13 amino acids. CDR3 sequence: CASSLQGPTEAFF. CDR3 DNA: TGTGCCAGCAGCTTACAGGGACCCACTGAAGCTTTCTTT.

The chain couples TRBV2 to TRBJ2-7; 8 nucleotides match TRBD2. CDR3 length: 16 residues. Germline CDR1 reads SNHLY; CDR2 reads FYNNEI. The junction had 10 bases not matched to a gene; V was cut back by 4 bases and J by 2 bases. CDR3 nucleotides: TGTGCCAGCAGTGGACCCCAGCGGGAGATCGCCTACGAGCAGTACTTC. Protein sequence: CASSGPQREIAYEQYF.

The chain links TRBV7-8 to TRBJ2-5; a possible D gene is TRBD1 (5 bases). Trimming left V 1 base short and J 2 bases short, with 11 bases between. CDR3 length: 15 residues. Per the germline V gene, CDR1 is SGHVS and CDR2 is FQNEAQ. This CDR3 is CASSLGGQAQETQYF. DNA for the CDR3: TGTGCCAGCAGCTTAGGCGGACAAGCTCAAGAGACCCAGTACTTC. Full variable domain (missing parts from reference TRBV7-8 and TRBJ2-5): GAGVSQSPRYKVAKRGQDVALRCDPISGHVSLFWYQQALGQGPEFLTYFQNEAQLDKSGLPSDRFFAERPEGSVSTLKIQRTQQEDSAVYLCASSLGGQAQETQYFGPGTRLLVL.

This clone has a handful of counts. The chain has TRBV7-2 and TRBJ2-7; 7 bases line up with TRBD2. CDR3 length: 15 amino acids. Trimming cost V 5 bases and J 5 bases; bases outside gene matches: 12. The V gene's germline CDR1 is SGHTA and CDR2 FQGNSA. CDR3 nucleotides: TGTGCCAGCAGCCTTCGGACTAGGAGCTTCCACGAGCAGTACTTC. Translating gives CASSLRTRSFHEQYF.

The chain uses TRBV7-8 and TRBJ2-2; TRBD1 might be the D (6 bases). Germline CDR1 and CDR2: SGHVS and FQNEAQ. The ends were cut back, 1 base at V and 7 bases at J, with 10 bases in the middle. The CDR3 has 14 amino acids. CDR3 bases: TGTGCCAGCAGCTTAGGAGGGACATACGGGGAGCTGTTTTTT. Protein sequence: CASSLGGTYGELFF.

This clone was seen once. J is TRBJ2-7 and V is TRBV19; D is ambiguous. Germline V gene lookup returns CDR1 LNHDA and CDR2 SQIVND (reference sequence). The CDR3 is 15 residues long. V was trimmed by 6 bases and J by 3 bases, leaving 18 bases between them. CDR3 in amino acids: CASRNSGSARYEQYF. The CDR3 DNA sequence: TGTGCCAGTAGGAACTCCGGGTCGGCTCGCTACGAGCAGTACTTC.

This chain links TRBV5-3 with TRBJ2-1; 9 bases line up with TRBD1. TRBV5-3 is an ORF; its function is uncertain. V was pared by 4 bases and J by 3 bases, with 5 bases of the junction left unmatched. This CDR3 has 15 residues. CDR3 nucleotides: TGTGCCAGAAGCGGGGGACAGGGTAGCTACAATGAGCAGTTCTTC. Amino acids: CARSGGQGSYNEQFF.

The rearrangement links TRBV11-2 to TRBJ2-3, with 7 bases identical to TRBD2. This CDR3 contains 13 residues. Losses at the gene ends were 3 bases for V and 4 bases for J; bases not matched to a gene: 1. CDR1 is SGHAT and CDR2 is FQNNGV in the germline V gene. CDR3 nucleotide sequence: TGTGCCAGCAGCTTTCGGGGGGCAGATACGCAGTATTTT. It yields the protein CASSFRGADTQYF.

The chain carries TRBV5-1 and TRBJ2-7; tentatively, D is TRBD1 (7 bases). Germline-derived CDR1 and CDR2 are SGHRS and YFSETQ. The CDR3 runs 15 residues. The V and J ends lost 0 bases and 3 bases respectively, with 13 bases between them. The CDR3 spells CASSLGQGGDYEQYF. Written as DNA, the CDR3 is TGCGCCAGCAGCTTGGGACAGGGAGGAGACTACGAGCAGTACTTC.

The J gene is TRBJ2-3, the V gene TRBV6-1; possible D gene TRBD2, 5 bases. Per germline, CDR1 MNHNS and CDR2 SASEGT. The CDR3 has 14 amino acids. V lost 7 bases, J lost 1 base, and 12 bases lay in between. The CDR3 loop reads CASKPTRGTDTQYF. The CDR3 DNA is TGTGCCAGCAAACCAACTAGGGGCACAGATACGCAGTATTTT.

This rearrangement joins TRBV5-1 to TRBJ2-5, with 7 bases that match TRBD1. After removal of 0 bases from V and 5 bases from J, the junction contained 7 bases not matched to a gene. This CDR3 contains 15 residues. From germline, CDR1 is SGHRS and CDR2 YFSETQ. As DNA, the CDR3 is TGCGCCAGCAGCTTGGCTACAGGGGCCGGGGAGACCCAGTACTTC. Its protein product is CASSLATGAGETQYF.

This chain uses TRBV30 with TRBJ1-1; 8 bases are shared with TRBD1. This CDR3 is 13 amino acids long. Germline V CDR1 and CDR2: GTSNPN, SVGIG (reference sequence). V shed 5 bases, J shed 0 bases, and the junction held 2 bases outside the gene matches. CDR3 in amino acids: CAWGQGMNTEAFF. Written as DNA, the CDR3 is TGTGCCTGGGGACAGGGAATGAACACTGAAGCTTTCTTT.